One T cell receptor beta chain is described in this entry. Its antigen is currently unknown. This PCR relied on a set of 60 Vbeta primers and 13 Jbeta primers. Some clones are missing from TCRdb's copy, which holds only in-frame ones; the method was immunoSEQ multiplex PCR. The sample consists of around 64,000 clones, 80% to 90% of them appearing once. This sample stems from a study of cytomegalovirus exposure and HLA in healthy donors. Study summary: Most genotyped donors, 81% of roughly 400, had Caucasian-associated genetic ancestry. Study outcomes and limitations: Later, an analysis showed that TCR beta chains associated with HLA were more clonally expanded than others that were equally common. Most TCR sequences were seen very rarely across donors, but some public TCRs occurred in many. Previously analyzed data showed that most TCR beta V segments were productive at a frequency of about 87% or about 30%.

V gave up 3 bases and J gave up 7 bases, with 13 bases separating them. This CDR3 has 15 amino acids. Germline V gene data show CDR1 as LNHDA and CDR2 as SQIVND (reference sequence). The rearrangement uses TRBV19 and TRBJ1-6, with a possible D match to TRBD1 (6 bases). The sample comprised PBMCs. This TCR came from a woman aged 30 to 39 in good health and CMV-seropositive. CDR3 loop: CASSIGQRINSPLHF. The CDR3 DNA sequence: TGTGCCAGTAGTATTGGACAGAGAATAAATTCACCCCTCCACTTT.